The text below deals with one T cell receptor beta chain. One base away lies a much larger clone, so this may be a sequencing read error. This record belongs to a study of T-cell reconstitution after alpha-beta-depleted transplantation in children. The CDR3 has 18 amino acids. Per germline, CDR1 SGHAT and CDR2 FQNNGV. Trimming stripped 6 bases from V and 4 bases from J, with 25 bases between. Unique molecular identifiers featured in how the TCRbeta library was prepared. MiXCR, applied by TCRdb to the PCR reads, yields one record per CDR3 protein. The sample includes 440,000 or so distinct CDR3 sequences, over 40% of them seen just once.

This TCR was recovered from a girl aged 2 to 9 with aplastic anemia, due to receive a stem cell transplant. The chain has TRBV11-2 and TRBJ2-1; D is unclear. Sequenced material: PBMCs, taken before TCRalphabeta/CD19-depleted stem cell transplant. DNA of the CDR3: TGTGCCAGCAGAATGAGGACGGTTCGTTTGGGCCCTTACAATGAGCAGTTCTTC. Amino acid sequence: CASRMRTVRLGPYNEQFF.